The T cell receptor (beta chain) described here comes from a study of beta chain features in type 1 diabetes. Since all of the isolated RNA was reverse transcribed, expressed TCRB transcripts were what got sequenced. Using immunoSEQ multiplex PCR, the repertoire was profiled, and TCRdb retains in-frame clones only, with some absent. The sample includes 550,000 to 850,000 clones, over 10% of them seen just once. This clone has a handful of counts. Its specificity is unknown. CDR3 length: 11 amino acids. Looked up from germline, CDR1 is DFQATT and CDR2 is SNEGSKA (reference sequence). Points from the study as a whole: Researchers report that Type 1 diabetes patients had moderately but significantly shorter TCRB CDR3s across all four CD4+ subsets.

This chain links TRBV20-1 with TRBJ2-5; D might be TRBD1 (6 bases). The sequencing sample was made of naive CD4+ T cells from blood. This clonotype was obtained from a man aged 18 to 29 with type 1 diabetes. CDR3 in DNA: TGCACCGCAGGGGCCCAAGAGACCCAGTACTTC. Translating gives CTAGAQETQYF.